The 30 T cell receptor beta chains listed next were all sequenced from one sample in a study of siplizumab effects on memory and regulatory T cells. The assay was immunoSEQ multiplex PCR, and TCRdb's table has in-frame clones only and misses some. The data hold under 95,000 clones, with nearly 95% observed a single time. The sequenced sample was non-Treg CD4+ T cells sorted from blood. These receptors were taken from a human donor in good health.

This chain joins TRBV27 and TRBJ1-1; D perhaps matches TRBD1 (5 bases). The CDR3 runs 13 residues. Germline lookup yields CDR1 MNHEY and CDR2 SMNVEV (reference sequence). V dropped 7 bases and J dropped 2 bases, with 11 bases sitting between them. The CDR3 sequence: CASTGQSNTEAFF. CDR3 nucleotides: TGTGCCAGCACGGGGCAGTCAAACACTGAAGCTTTCTTT.

The chain links TRBV27 to TRBJ2-1, with D tentatively TRBD1 or TRBD2 (7 bases each). The CDR3 contains 16 residues. V dropped 2 bases and J dropped 2 bases, with 13 bases sitting between them. Per germline, CDR1 MNHEY and CDR2 SMNVEV (reference sequence). This CDR3 reads CASSLRGRGPYNEQFF. As DNA, the CDR3 is TGTGCCAGCAGTTTAAGGGGGAGGGGGCCCTACAATGAGCAGTTCTTC.

The V call is TRBV11-1, the J call TRBJ2-1; 8 positions agree with TRBD1. Looked up from germline, CDR1 is SGHAT and CDR2 is FQDESV (reference sequence). Trimming cost V 3 bases and J 6 bases; bases outside gene matches: 7. CDR3 size: 15 residues. The CDR3 spells CASSLANRGSNEQFF. The CDR3 bases are TGTGCCAGCAGCTTGGCAAACAGGGGGTCCAATGAGCAGTTCTTC. The whole variable domain, filled in from reference TRBV11-1 and TRBJ2-1, reads EAEVAQSPRYKITEKSQAVAFWCDPISGHATLYWYRQILGQGPELLVQFQDESVVDDSQLPKDRFSAERLKGVDSTLKIQPAELGDSAMYLCASSLANRGSNEQFFGPGTRLTVL.

V and J are TRBV7-8 and TRBJ1-1, with TRBD1 as a possible D gene (5 bases). V was shortened by 1 base and J by 2 bases, with 11 bases between the two germline ends. Germline V lookup: CDR1 SGHVS, CDR2 FQNEAQ. The CDR3 sequence is 15 residues long. The CDR3 DNA is TGTGCCAGCAGCTTAGTAACGGGGGACAACACTGAAGCTTTCTTT. Residues: CASSLVTGDNTEAFF. Supplemented by reference TRBV7-8 and TRBJ1-1, the full variable domain reads GAGVSQSPRYKVAKRGQDVALRCDPISGHVSLFWYQQALGQGPEFLTYFQNEAQLDKSGLPSDRFFAERPEGSVSTLKIQRTQQEDSAVYLCASSLVTGDNTEAFFGQGTRLTVV.

The rearrangement joins TRBV29-1 to TRBJ1-1; TRBD1 aligns across 9 bases. J was trimmed by 6 bases and V by 6 bases; bases with no gene match: 14. CDR1 SQVTM and CDR2 ANQGSEA come from the germline V gene. The CDR3 is 15 residues long. This chain's CDR3 is CSVGKGTGYESEAFF. CDR3 nucleotide sequence: TGCAGCGTGGGAAAAGGGACAGGGTATGAGTCTGAAGCTTTCTTT.

This chain links TRBV5-1 with TRBJ1-3; 7 bases are shared with TRBD1. J was trimmed by 0 bases and V by 0 bases; bases with no gene match: 3. Germline CDR1 and CDR2: SGHRS and YFSETQ. This CDR3 comprises 16 residues. CDR3 coding DNA: TGCGCCAGCAGCTTGGAGGGGGCGAACTCTGGAAACACCATATATTTT. Its translation: CASSLEGANSGNTIYF.

The chain has TRBV7-9 and TRBJ1-4; no reliable D call. Trimming took 3 bases from V and 1 from J, leaving 12 bases between them. CDR1 is SEHNR, CDR2 FQNEAQ, per germline (reference sequence). The CDR3 is 16 amino acids. The CDR3 reads CASSLGAVKTNEKLFF. The CDR3 DNA is TGTGCCAGCAGCTTGGGAGCCGTTAAAACTAATGAAAAACTGTTTTTT.

The chain joins TRBV6-1 to TRBJ1-3; possibly TRBD1 for D (6 bases). V dropped 3 bases and J dropped 4 bases, with 10 bases sitting between them. The V gene's germline CDR1 is MNHNS and CDR2 SASEGT. The CDR3 has 14 amino acids. The CDR3 region is CASSEGAHGNTIYF. CDR3 DNA: TGTGCCAGCAGTGAGGGGGCTCACGGAAACACCATATATTTT.

This clone was detected only once. The gene calls are TRBV4-2 and TRBJ2-3; 12 bases map to TRBD1. Germline V CDR1 and CDR2: LGHNA, YNFKEQ. The V gene end was trimmed by 4 bases and the J gene end by 6 bases; junction bases not matched to a gene: 5. CDR3 length equals 15 residues. As DNA, the CDR3 is TGTGCCAGCAGCCTCGGGACAGGGGGCTTGGATACGCAGTATTTT. Its translation is CASSLGTGGLDTQYF.

The rearrangement joins TRBV10-3 to TRBJ1-3; 8 bases are shared with TRBD1. From germline, CDR1 is ENHRY and CDR2 SYGVKD. The CDR3 length is 15 residues. V lost 6 bases, J lost 4 bases, and 8 bases stayed unmatched. The CDR3 coding sequence is TGTGCCATCAGCGAGGACAGGGCCTCAGGAAACACCATATATTTT. Translation: CAISEDRASGNTIYF.

The genes are TRBV6-1 and TRBJ1-1, with 7 bases aligning to TRBD1. CDR3 length equals 14 residues. CDR1 is MNHNS, CDR2 SASEGT, per germline. The V gene end was trimmed by 5 bases and the J gene end by 0 bases; junction bases not matched to a gene: 3. CDR3 residues: CASSIDRVNTEAFF. The CDR3 DNA sequence: TGTGCCAGCAGTATTGACAGGGTGAACACTGAAGCTTTCTTT.

This chain connects TRBV21-1 to TRBJ2-7; the table's D call of TRBD1 was not tested on the DNA. TRBV21-1 is flagged as a pseudogene. The CDR3 consists of 14 residues. The CDR3 is CASQQGELRDEQYF. The CDR3 DNA reads TGTGCCAGCCAACAAGGAGAGCTCAGGGACGAGCAGTACTTC.

The chain carries TRBV6-4 and TRBJ1-5; 9 positions agree with TRBD1. Trimming at V came to 7 bases and at J to 0 bases, leaving 10 bases not matched to a gene. The CDR3 is 17 residues long. Germline V gene data show CDR1 as MRHNA and CDR2 as SNTAGT. CDR3 DNA: TGTGCCAGCATTCCGGGGACAGGGTCAAGTAGCAATCAGCCCCAGCATTTT. This gives the protein CASIPGTGSSSNQPQHF.

A note on this clone: One end of the junction varies from germline; a read error may be responsible. The V gene is TRBV7-7, the J gene TRBJ2-1, with a tentative D call TRBD2 (6 bases). The CDR3 totals 15 residues. The germline gives CDR1 SSHAT, CDR2 FNYEAQ (reference sequence). CDR3 amino acids: CASSLSPSSSAEQFF. The DNA for the CDR3 is TGTGCTAGCAGCTTATCACCCTCTTCTAGCGCTGAGCAGTTCTTC. The whole variable domain, remainder taken from reference TRBV7-7 and TRBJ2-1, is GAGVSQSPRYKVTKRGQDVTLRCDPISSHATLYWYQQALGQGPEFLTYFNYEAQPDKSGLPSDRFSAERPEGSISTLTIQRTEQRDSAMYRCASSLSPSSSAEQFFGPGTRLTVL.

The J gene is TRBJ2-1, the V gene TRBV9, with D perhaps being TRBD1 or TRBD2 (6 bases each). The germline CDR1 and CDR2 sequences are SGDLS and YYNGEE. CDR3 length equals 14 residues. Trimming pared 9 bases from V and 8 bases from J, leaving 21 bases between. In DNA, the CDR3 is TGTGCCACCGGATCGGGGGCCCAGGGCGATGAGCAGTTCTTC. Protein sequence: CATGSGAQGDEQFF. The full variable domain, rest sourced from reference TRBV9 and TRBJ2-1, is DSGVTQTPKHLITATGQRVTLRCSPRSGDLSVYWYQQSLDQGLQFLIQYYNGEERAKGNILERFSAQQFPDLHSELNLSSLELGDSALYFCATGSGAQGDEQFFGPGTRLTVL.

The chain employs TRBV4-1 and TRBJ2-4; D possibly corresponds to TRBD2 (5 bases). CDR1 and CDR2 (germline): MGHRA, YSYEKL. The CDR3 is 15 amino acids. The V gene lost 4 bases and the J gene lost 0 bases, with 10 bases spanning the gap. CDR3 protein: CASSLLGLAKNIQYF. The CDR3 bases are TGCGCCAGCAGCCTACTAGGGCTAGCCAAAAACATTCAGTACTTC.

This sequence joins TRBV30 and TRBJ2-2, with 11 bases fitting TRBD2. This CDR3 has 15 residues. CDR1 is GTSNPN, CDR2 SVGIG, per germline (reference sequence). V was pared by 0 bases and J by 5 bases, with 2 bases of the junction left unmatched. The CDR3 bases are TGTGCCTGGAGTGTAATAGCGGGAGGGACCGGGGAGCTGTTTTTT. This translates into CAWSVIAGGTGELFF.

The V call is TRBV9, the J call TRBJ1-2, with D possibly TRBD1 on 5 matching bases. V lost 5 bases and J lost 6, with 23 bases in between. The CDR3 contains 16 residues. Germline loops: CDR1 SGDLS, CDR2 YYNGEE. The CDR3 nucleotides are TGTGCCAGCAGTCTTGAAGCCGGGGGTCTCATCAATGGCTACACCTTC. Protein: CASSLEAGGLINGYTF.

The V call is TRBV6-5, the J call TRBJ2-7, with D unresolved. The CDR3 has 13 residues. Germline CDR1 and CDR2: MNHEY and SVGAGI. The V end lost 4 bases, the J end lost 0 bases, and 7 bases lay between the germline ends. CDR3 in DNA: TGTGCCAGCAGTTCAGGATTCTCCTACGAGCAGTACTTC. Amino acids: CASSSGFSYEQYF.

The chain uses TRBV11-2 and TRBJ2-5; 8 bases agree with TRBD1. CDR3 length: 15 amino acids. Germline assignment: CDR1 SGHAT and CDR2 FQNNGV. J was trimmed by 4 bases and V by 5 bases; bases with no gene match: 9. The CDR3, as DNA: TGTGCCAGCAGCGCCTCGAGGACAGGGTTAGAGACCCAGTACTTC. Translating it yields CASSASRTGLETQYF.

This clone was counted a few times. The chain links TRBV9 to TRBJ1-1, with 8 bases aligning to TRBD1. V shed 4 bases and J 1 base; nucleotides not matched to a gene: 6. The CDR3 runs 15 residues. Per germline, CDR1 SGDLS and CDR2 YYNGEE. The CDR3 reads CASSSRTGKNTEAFF. The CDR3 region has the DNA TGTGCCAGCAGCTCCAGGACAGGGAAGAACACTGAAGCTTTCTTT.

The rearrangement uses TRBV10-3 and TRBJ2-4; no clear D gene. This CDR3 spans 14 amino acids. Trimming removed 4 bases from V and 5 bases from J, with 12 bases in between. Germline CDR1 ENHRY, CDR2 SYGVKD. CDR3 loop: CAISGKLSENIQYF. CDR3 DNA: TGTGCCATCAGTGGGAAACTATCTGAAAACATTCAGTACTTC.

The chain recombines TRBV29-1 with TRBJ1-3, with unresolved D. CDR3 length equals 12 residues. Trimming stripped 4 bases from V and 0 bases from J, with 4 bases between. CDR1 SQVTM and CDR2 ANQGSEA come from the germline V gene. DNA of the CDR3: TGCAGCGTTGTAGACTCTGGAAACACCATATATTTT. Its protein is CSVVDSGNTIYF.

J is TRBJ2-7 and V is TRBV21-1; TRBD1, as called in the table, went unchecked against the DNA. TRBV21-1 constitutes a pseudogene. This CDR3 has 17 amino acids. The CDR3 DNA reads TGTGCCAGCAGCACCCTCAAGTACGCAGGGGTATCCTACGAGCAGTACTTC. Encoded protein: CASSTLKYAGVSYEQYF.

The chain uses TRBV5-6 and TRBJ1-2; D not resolved. V lost 4 bases and J 6 bases, leaving 16 bases between the germline ends. The CDR3 covers 14 residues. Per the germline V gene, CDR1 is SGHDT and CDR2 is YYEEEE. The CDR3 region is CASSPARGGDGYTF. The CDR3, as DNA: TGTGCCAGCAGCCCGGCACGGGGAGGCGATGGCTACACCTTC.

This chain joins TRBV5-4 and TRBJ2-5; 9 positions match TRBD2. CDR3 length equals 15 residues. CDR1 is SGHNT and CDR2 is YYREEE in the germline V gene (reference sequence). Trimming took 4 bases from V and 9 from J; bases not matched to a gene: 13. CDR3 nucleotide sequence: TGTGCCAGCAGCGGGCGGGAGGGACCCGGGGATTCCCAGTACTTC. This sequence encodes CASSGREGPGDSQYF.

The gene calls are TRBV5-1 and TRBJ2-5, with D perhaps being TRBD1 or TRBD2 (7 bases each). This CDR3 is 15 amino acids long. The V end was cut by 3 bases, the J end by 5 bases, with 17 bases between. The germline V gene encodes CDR1 SGHRS and CDR2 YFSETQ. The chain's CDR3 is CASSSLTGREETQYF. CDR3 in DNA: TGCGCCAGCAGCTCGCTGACAGGGCGGGAGGAGACCCAGTACTTC.

CDR3 residues: CASRLGFRTDTQYF. For the CDR3, the DNA is TGTGCCAGCAGACTGGGCTTTCGCACAGATACGCAGTATTTT. The V gene is TRBV7-8, the J gene TRBJ2-3; D call uncertain. Trimming removed 6 bases at V and 1 base at J, with 11 bases between. The CDR3 has 14 amino acids. Germline CDR1 SGHVS, CDR2 FQNEAQ.

V and J are TRBV18 and TRBJ2-7; TRBD1 aligns across 10 bases. The CDR3 is made up of 15 amino acids. With 3 bases clipped from V and 2 bases from J, the junction kept 4 bases outside the gene matches. Germline-derived CDR1 and CDR2 are KGHSH and LQKENI. CDR3 sequence reads: CASSPQGTGAYEQYF. CDR3 DNA: TGTGCCAGCTCACCCCAAGGGACAGGGGCCTACGAGCAGTACTTC.

The chain links TRBV10-2 to TRBJ2-3; TRBD2 matches at 10 bases. The CDR3 length is 16 residues. The V gene's germline CDR1 is WSHSY and CDR2 SAAADI. The V and J ends lost 5 bases and 4 bases, in that order; junction bases with no gene match: 9. The CDR3 is CASSPLSGGASDTQYF. For the CDR3, the DNA is TGCGCCAGCAGTCCTCTCAGCGGGGGGGCATCAGATACGCAGTATTTT.